These 6 T cell receptor beta chains were sequenced from one sample in a study of human T cells and chemical hapten exposure. Described time point: pre-sensitization, week 0. Treatment denoted: therapeutic diphenylcyclopropenone sensitization with weekly scalp DPC. From the RACE reads, TCRdb called clonotypes with MiXCR, one entry per CDR3 protein. Altogether 200,000 to 300,000 distinct CDR3 sequences are present, around 9.3% being singletons, with the ten largest covering 2% to 2.5%. The source material was whole blood, sampled in connection with sensitization to the hapten diphenylcyclopropenone (DPC). These receptors were collected from a woman aged 35 to 49 with alopecia areata. Some clones in this sample may be carry-over from other donors' samples.

The chain joins TRBV3-1 to TRBJ1-5, with D perhaps TRBD1 (5 bases). V gave up 6 bases and J gave up 6 bases, with 18 bases separating them. Germline loops: CDR1 LGHDT, CDR2 YNNKEL (reference sequence). The CDR3 is made up of 15 amino acids. The CDR3 sequence is CASSQTEIGGQPQHF. The CDR3 coding sequence is TGTGCCAGCAGTCAAACAGAAATTGGGGGTCAGCCCCAGCATTTT.

In this sample, this clonotype turned up a few times. The V gene is TRBV28, the J gene TRBJ1-5; D is unresolved. V was shortened by 5 bases and J by 0 bases, with 14 bases between the two germline ends. The CDR3 is 16 residues long. In germline, CDR1 is MDHEN, CDR2 SYDVKM. The CDR3 is CASSLKGFYSNQPQHF. The DNA for the CDR3 is TGTGCCAGCAGTCTCAAAGGCTTTTATAGCAATCAGCCCCAGCATTTT.

There are many counts of this clonotype. The V and J genes are TRBV29-1 and TRBJ1-2, with 7 bases matching TRBD1. Germline V CDR1 and CDR2: SQVTM, ANQGSEA. With V trimmed by 5 bases and J by 2 bases, 2 bases remained unmatched. The CDR3 is 12 residues long. In nucleotides, the CDR3 is TGCAGCGTTCGAGGGGGCAACTATGGCTACACCTTC. This sequence encodes CSVRGGNYGYTF.

This clonotype has at least ten counts. The gene calls are TRBV24-1 and TRBJ1-5, with unresolved D. The CDR3 covers 12 residues. Germline V gives CDR1 KGHDR, CDR2 SFDVKD. The V end lost 3 bases, the J end lost 5 bases, and 4 bases lay between the germline ends. CDR3 amino acids: CATSDGHQPQHF. In DNA form, the CDR3 reads TGTGCCACCAGTGATGGGCATCAGCCCCAGCATTTT.

This clonotype was recorded at least ten times. This chain joins TRBV25-1 and TRBJ1-6; D is unresolved. Trimming cost V 5 bases and J 3 bases, with 5 bases left between them. The germline V gene has CDR1 MGHDK and CDR2 SYGVNS. The CDR3 covers 13 residues. The CDR3 spells CASSQDYNSPLHF. The CDR3, as DNA: TGTGCCAGCAGTCAGGACTATAATTCACCCCTCCACTTT. Complete variable domain (other parts from reference TRBV25-1 and TRBJ1-6): EADIYQTPRYLVIGTGKKITLECSQTMGHDKMYWYQQDPGMELHLIHYSYGVNSTEKGDLSSESTVSRIRTEHFPLTLESARPSHTSQYLCASSQDYNSPLHFGNGTRLTVT.

The chain combines TRBV20-1 with TRBJ2-3, with 11 bases identical to TRBD2. The CDR3 extends over 14 amino acids. The V and J ends lost 6 bases and 2 bases, in that order; junction bases with no gene match: 4. Germline CDR1 DFQATT, CDR2 SNEGSKA (reference sequence). CDR3 residues: CSAVTSGVTDTQYF. The CDR3 DNA follows: TGCAGTGCGGTGACTAGCGGGGTCACAGATACGCAGTATTTT.